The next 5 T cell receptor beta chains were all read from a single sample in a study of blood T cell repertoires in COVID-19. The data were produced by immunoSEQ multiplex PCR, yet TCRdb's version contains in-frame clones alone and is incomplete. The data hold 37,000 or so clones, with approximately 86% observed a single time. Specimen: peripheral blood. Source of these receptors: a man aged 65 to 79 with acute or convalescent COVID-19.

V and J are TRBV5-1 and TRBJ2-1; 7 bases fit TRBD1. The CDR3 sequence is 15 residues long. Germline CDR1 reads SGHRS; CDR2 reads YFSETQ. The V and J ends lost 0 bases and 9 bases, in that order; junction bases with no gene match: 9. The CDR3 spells CASSLETGSRAEQFF. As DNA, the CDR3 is TGCGCCAGCAGCTTGGAGACAGGGAGTCGGGCTGAGCAGTTCTTC.

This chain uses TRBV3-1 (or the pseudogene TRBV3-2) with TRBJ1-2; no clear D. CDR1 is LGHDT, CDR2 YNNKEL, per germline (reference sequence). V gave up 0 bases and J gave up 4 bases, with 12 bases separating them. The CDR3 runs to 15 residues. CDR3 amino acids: CASSQDIAVLYGYTF. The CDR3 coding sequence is TGTGCCAGCAGCCAAGATATAGCTGTGCTCTATGGCTACACCTTC.

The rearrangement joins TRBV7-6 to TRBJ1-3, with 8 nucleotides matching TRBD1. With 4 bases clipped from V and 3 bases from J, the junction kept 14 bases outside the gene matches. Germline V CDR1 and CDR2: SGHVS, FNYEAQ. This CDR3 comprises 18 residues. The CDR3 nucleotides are TGTGCCAGCAGCTCGTTAAACCTCAGGGGGCTGGATGGAAACACCATATATTTT. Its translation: CASSSLNLRGLDGNTIYF.

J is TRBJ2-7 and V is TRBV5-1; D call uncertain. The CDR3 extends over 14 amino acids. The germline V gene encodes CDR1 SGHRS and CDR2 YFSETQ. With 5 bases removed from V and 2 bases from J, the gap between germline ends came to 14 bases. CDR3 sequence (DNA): TGCGCCAGCAGGGGCGCGATCGAAACCTACGAGCAGTACTTC. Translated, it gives CASRGAIETYEQYF.

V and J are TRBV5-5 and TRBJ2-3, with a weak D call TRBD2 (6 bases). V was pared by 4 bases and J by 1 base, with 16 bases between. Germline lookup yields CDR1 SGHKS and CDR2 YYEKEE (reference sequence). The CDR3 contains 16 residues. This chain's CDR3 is CASSQGLSSGTDTQYF. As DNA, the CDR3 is TGTGCCAGCAGCCAGGGACTCTCCTCCGGCACAGATACGCAGTATTTT.